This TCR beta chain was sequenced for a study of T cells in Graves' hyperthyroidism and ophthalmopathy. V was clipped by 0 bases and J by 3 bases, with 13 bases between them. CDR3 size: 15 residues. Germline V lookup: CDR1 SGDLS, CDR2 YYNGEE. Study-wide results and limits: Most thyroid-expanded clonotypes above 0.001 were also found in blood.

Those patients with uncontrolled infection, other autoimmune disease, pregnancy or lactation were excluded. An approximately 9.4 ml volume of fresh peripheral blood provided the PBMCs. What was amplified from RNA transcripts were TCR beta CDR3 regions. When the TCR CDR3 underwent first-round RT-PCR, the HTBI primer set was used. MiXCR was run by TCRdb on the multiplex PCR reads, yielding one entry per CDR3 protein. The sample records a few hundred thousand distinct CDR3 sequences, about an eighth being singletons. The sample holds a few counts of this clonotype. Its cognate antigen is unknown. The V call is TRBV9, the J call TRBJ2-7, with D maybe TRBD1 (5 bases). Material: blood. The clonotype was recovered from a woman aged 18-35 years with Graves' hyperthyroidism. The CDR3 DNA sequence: TGTGCCAGCAGCGTAGATCCAGGGTCTTACTACGAGCAGTACTTC. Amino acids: CASSVDPGSYYEQYF.